Listed below are T cell receptor beta chains from one sample, sequenced in a study of blood T cell repertoires in COVID-19. Produced via immunoSEQ multiplex PCR; TCRdb's table is partial and in-frame only. The top ten hold around a tenth of the sample, which has fewer than 300,000 clones, 86% seen once. Sequenced material: peripheral blood. Receptor source: a man aged 45-65 years with COVID-19, enrolled during active disease. CDR3s include the opening cysteine and the closing phenylalanine or tryptophan. Fields, in order: clone size, D gene, V gene, CDR3 length, J gene, CDR3 DNA, CDR3 protein. The D gene is left open where the match is weak. Size tells how often a clone was seen (once, few, many) or the class of an expanded clone, and some rows leave it out.

abundance: NA; d_gene: TRBD1; v_gene: TRBV6-2/TRBV6-3; len: 15; j_gene: TRBJ1-4; CDR3nt: TGTGCCAGCAGTGCTGACAGGGGGAATAATGAAAAACTGTTTTTT; CDR3aa: CASSADRGNNEKLFF
abundance: NA; d_gene: TRBD1; v_gene: TRBV19; len: 15; j_gene: TRBJ2-2; CDR3nt: TGTGCCAGTAGTATCCTACAGGGGTCAAACGGGGAGCTGTTTTTT; CDR3aa: CASSILQGSNGELFF
abundance: once; d_gene: NA; v_gene: TRBV15; len: 14; j_gene: TRBJ2-7; CDR3nt: TGTGCCACCAGCTCAGGGCAGGGGATTGGGGAGCAGTACTTC; CDR3aa: CATSSGQGIGEQYF
abundance: once; d_gene: NA; v_gene: TRBV10-3; len: 12; j_gene: TRBJ1-5; CDR3nt: TGTGCCATAGGCAGGGAAGACCAGCCCCAGCATTTT; CDR3aa: CAIGREDQPQHF
abundance: NA; d_gene: NA; v_gene: TRBV9; len: 15; j_gene: TRBJ1-3; CDR3nt: TGTGCCAGCAGCGTAACGGGGGGCTCTGGAAACACCATATATTTT; CDR3aa: CASSVTGGSGNTIYF
abundance: NA; d_gene: NA; v_gene: TRBV12-1; len: 16; j_gene: TRBJ1-3; CDR3nt: TGTGCCAGCAGCTCTCACAGGGTTAAACCTGGAAACACCATATATTTT; CDR3aa: CASSSHRVKPGNTIYF
abundance: few; d_gene: TRBD1; v_gene: TRBV7-9; len: 15; j_gene: TRBJ2-1; CDR3nt: TGTGCCAGCAGAAAGGCAGGGGGTGTCTACAATGAGCAGTTCTTC; CDR3aa: CASRKAGGVYNEQFF
abundance: few; d_gene: NA; v_gene: TRBV18; len: 15; j_gene: TRBJ2-7; CDR3nt: TGTGCCAGCTCACCGCAGGGGGGTCACCACTACGAGCAGTACTTC; CDR3aa: CASSPQGGHHYEQYF
abundance: NA; d_gene: NA; v_gene: TRBV5-6; len: 14; j_gene: TRBJ1-1; CDR3nt: TGTGCCAGCAGCTTGTCCCTGGCCTACACTGAAGCTTTCTTT; CDR3aa: CASSLSLAYTEAFF
abundance: NA; d_gene: TRBD2; v_gene: TRBV6-5; len: 13; j_gene: TRBJ2-1; CDR3nt: TGTGCCAGCTCCCGGGAGGGTTACAATGAGCAGTTCTTC; CDR3aa: CASSREGYNEQFF
abundance: NA; d_gene: NA; v_gene: TRBV19; len: 16; j_gene: TRBJ2-1; CDR3nt: TGTGCCAGTAGTATCCCCCCAGGAAGCTCCTACAATGAGCAGTTCTTC; CDR3aa: CASSIPPGSSYNEQFF
abundance: NA; d_gene: TRBD2; v_gene: TRBV15; len: 15; j_gene: TRBJ2-7; CDR3nt: TGTGCCACCAGCAGAGTTCCGGGAGGCTCCTCCGGGCAGTACTTC; CDR3aa: CATSRVPGGSSGQYF
abundance: NA; d_gene: NA; v_gene: TRBV4-3; len: 17; j_gene: TRBJ1-2; CDR3nt: TGCGCCAGCAGCCTACAAGTGGGGGGGGCGAGTATAGATGGCTACACCTTC; CDR3aa: CASSLQVGGASIDGYTF
abundance: NA; d_gene: NA; v_gene: TRBV19; len: 13; j_gene: TRBJ1-2; CDR3nt: TGTGCCAGTAGGTCGATAGAGTTTAACGGCTACACCTTC; CDR3aa: CASRSIEFNGYTF
abundance: NA; d_gene: NA; v_gene: TRBV28; len: 17; j_gene: TRBJ1-4; CDR3nt: TGTGCCAGCATCGGGGATGACAGGCCGGCAACTAATGAAAAACTGTTTTTT; CDR3aa: CASIGDDRPATNEKLFF
abundance: NA; d_gene: NA; v_gene: TRBV2; len: 11; j_gene: TRBJ1-4; CDR3nt: TGTGCCAGCAGGGACAGTGAAAAACTGTTTTTT; CDR3aa: CASRDSEKLFF
abundance: once; d_gene: TRBD1; v_gene: TRBV27; len: 14; j_gene: TRBJ2-5; CDR3nt: TGTGCCAGCAGCGGACAGGGAAATAGAGAGACCCAGTACTTC; CDR3aa: CASSGQGNRETQYF
abundance: once; d_gene: NA; v_gene: TRBV3-1/TRBV3-2; len: 12; j_gene: TRBJ1-1; CDR3nt: TGTGCCAGCAGCACGGTGAACACTGAAGCTTTCTTT; CDR3aa: CASSTVNTEAFF